These 17 T cell receptor beta chains share one sample of origin, sequenced in a study of T cell repertoires in cytomegalovirus infection. MiXCR, applied by TCRdb to the reads, yields one record per CDR3 protein. Of about 310,000 distinct CDR3 sequences in the sample, 20% to 25% are singletons; the top ten hold roughly 13%. Their target antigens are unknown. Sequences were derived from cultured PBMCs, sampled from culture after CMV antigen stimulation. The receptors shown here come from a human donor in good health (CMV status not recorded). Some clones in this sample may be carry-over from other donors' samples.

Only a few counts were recorded for this clonotype. The rearrangement links TRBV7-2 to TRBJ2-1, with D perhaps TRBD2 (6 bases). V was trimmed by 1 base and J by 9 bases, leaving 19 bases between them. Germline loops: CDR1 SGHTA, CDR2 FQGNSA. This CDR3 is built from 16 residues. The CDR3 spells CASSLVGRLASGEQFF. DNA for the CDR3: TGTGCCAGCAGCTTAGTGGGTAGGCTAGCGAGCGGTGAGCAGTTCTTC. The full variable domain, with the rest looked up from reference TRBV7-2 and TRBJ2-1, is GAGVSQSPSNKVTEKGKDVELRCDPISGHTALYWYRQSLGQGLEFLIYFQGNSAPDKSGLPSDRFSAERTGGSVSTLTIQRTQQEDSAVYLCASSLVGRLASGEQFFGPGTRLTVL.

Judged by abundance, this clonotype is medium-sized. The rearrangement joins TRBV7-2 to TRBJ1-4; 7 bases map to TRBD1. The ends lost 4 bases at V and 8 bases at J; junction bases unmatched: 13. Per germline, CDR1 SGHTA and CDR2 FQGNSA. The CDR3 is made up of 16 amino acids. CDR3 protein: CASSSTWTGSREKLFF. The CDR3 bases are TGTGCCAGCAGCTCAACATGGACAGGTTCGAGGGAAAAACTGTTTTTT. Based on the CDR3 plus reference TRBV7-2 and TRBJ1-4, the full variable domain is GAGVSQSPSNKVTEKGKDVELRCDPISGHTALYWYRQSLGQGLEFLIYFQGNSAPDKSGLPSDRFSAERTGGSVSTLTIQRTQQEDSAVYLCASSSTWTGSREKLFFGSGTQLSVL.

This rearrangement joins TRBV6-2 or TRBV6-3 to TRBJ2-5, with TRBD2 identical over 13 bases. CDR3 length equals 15 residues. V dropped 6 bases and J dropped 4; count of bases not matched to a gene: 5. Germline V gene data show CDR1 as MNHEY and CDR2 as SVGEGT. The CDR3 DNA reads as TGTGCCAGCAGCCAGACTAGCGGGAGGATAGAGACCCAGTACTTC. This gives the protein CASSQTSGRIETQYF.

This clonotype came up a few times. CDR3 loop: CASTRQAGAAGELFF. CDR3 DNA sequence: TGTGCCAGCACCCGACAGGCGGGGGCTGCCGGGGAGCTGTTTTTT. The chain links TRBV6-1 to TRBJ2-2, with TRBD2 as a possible D gene (7 bases). V was trimmed by 7 bases and J by 6 bases, leaving 18 bases between them. CDR3 length: 15 residues. The germline V gene encodes CDR1 MNHNS and CDR2 SASEGT.

CDR3 bases: TGTGCCAGCAGCGGAGGGGGAAGCGATGAAAAACTGTTTTTT. Its translation: CASSGGGSDEKLFF. The rearrangement joins TRBV7-9 to TRBJ1-4; a weak D match, TRBD1 (6 bases). V was trimmed by 5 bases and J by 6 bases, leaving 13 bases between them. The CDR3 extends over 14 amino acids. Germline V CDR1 and CDR2: SEHNR, FQNEAQ (reference sequence).

This chain connects TRBV19 to TRBJ2-1, with D tentatively TRBD2 (5 bases). The CDR3 totals 15 residues. Germline CDR1 and CDR2: LNHDA and SQIVND (reference sequence). V lost 1 base to trimming and J lost 3 bases, with 10 bases between them. The CDR3 coding sequence is TGTGCCAGTAGTATAGTGGGTAGCGACTACAATGAGCAGTTCTTC. It is translated as CASSIVGSDYNEQFF.

V gene TRBV10-2 combines with J gene TRBJ2-1; D gene ambiguous. Trimming left V 6 bases short and J 6 bases short, with 9 bases between. CDR3 size: 12 residues. CDR1 and CDR2 from the germline V gene are WSHSY and SAAADI. CDR3 sequence reads: CASRVGGNEQFF. As DNA, the CDR3 is TGCGCCAGCAGAGTGGGCGGCAATGAGCAGTTCTTC.

This clonotype was detected many times. J is TRBJ2-2 and V is TRBV7-6, with 12 nucleotides matching TRBD2. Germline CDR1 is SGHVS and CDR2 is FNYEAQ. After removal of 5 bases from V and 0 bases from J, the junction contained 7 bases not matched to a gene. The CDR3 runs to 18 residues. CDR3: CASSPGLAGSTNTGELFF. For the CDR3, the DNA is TGTGCCAGCAGCCCGGGACTAGCGGGCAGTACGAACACCGGGGAGCTGTTTTTT.

This clonotype occurred a few times. The V and J genes are TRBV27 and TRBJ2-2; TRBD2 is a possible D gene (8 bases). V shed 5 bases and J shed 7 bases, with 23 bases lying between them. CDR3 length equals 17 residues. Germline-derived CDR1 and CDR2 are MNHEY and SMNVEV (reference sequence). CDR3 sequence reads: CASSPPGTAGAGGELFF. In DNA, the CDR3 is TGTGCCAGCAGTCCCCCGGGGACAGCGGGAGCGGGCGGGGAGCTGTTTTTT.

The chain carries TRBV25-1 and TRBJ2-2; perhaps TRBD2 as D (6 bases). The V end lost 6 bases, the J end lost 1 base, and 9 bases lay between the germline ends. CDR1 is MGHDK, CDR2 SYGVNS, per germline. There are 14 residues in the CDR3. CDR3 region: CASRGGGNTGELFF. CDR3 DNA: TGTGCCAGCAGGGGGGGAGGGAACACCGGGGAGCTGTTTTTT. Full variable domain (missing parts from reference TRBV25-1 and TRBJ2-2): EADIYQTPRYLVIGTGKKITLECSQTMGHDKMYWYQQDPGMELHLIHYSYGVNSTEKGDLSSESTVSRIRTEHFPLTLESARPSHTSQYLCASRGGGNTGELFFGEGSRLTVL.

The V call is TRBV7-6, the J call TRBJ1-1, with TRBD1 matching over 8 bases. The germline V gene encodes CDR1 SGHVS and CDR2 FNYEAQ. After removal of 10 bases from V and 1 base from J, the junction contained 5 bases not matched to a gene. The CDR3 has 13 residues. The CDR3 nucleotides read TGTGCCATCTGGACAGGGAGGAACACTGAAGCTTTCTTT. Its protein product is CAIWTGRNTEAFF.

This clonotype showed up many times. This chain uses TRBV7-9 with TRBJ2-1; unclear D gene. In germline, CDR1 is SEHNR, CDR2 FQNEAQ (reference sequence). The CDR3 contains 15 residues. V dropped 6 bases and J dropped 8 bases, with 20 bases sitting between them. The CDR3 DNA is TGTGCCAGCAGTCCCACTCGGCCAGCCTCCGATGAGCAGTTCTTC. It is translated as CASSPTRPASDEQFF.

The rearrangement uses TRBV5-8 and TRBJ1-4, with 7 bases fitting TRBD1. V lost 4 bases to trimming and J lost 8 bases; unmatched junction nucleotides: 11. Germline CDR1 is SGHTS and CDR2 is YDEGEE. The CDR3 has 15 residues. CDR3 sequence (DNA): TGTGCCAGCAGCGCCACAGGGGCTTCACGGGAAAAACTGTTTTTT. Amino acids: CASSATGASREKLFF.

Only a few counts were recorded for this clonotype. The J gene is TRBJ2-2, the V gene TRBV7-2, with D tentatively TRBD1 or TRBD2 (5 bases each). The V gene lost 0 bases and the J gene lost 4 bases, with 18 bases spanning the gap. The CDR3 runs 18 residues. CDR1 is SGHTA, CDR2 FQGNSA, per germline. CDR3 DNA: TGTGCCAGCAGCTTAGCTTTACTCGGGGCCACGCGCACCGGGGAGCTGTTTTTT. This codes for CASSLALLGATRTGELFF.

This chain uses TRBV4-2 with TRBJ1-6, with 7 bases fitting TRBD1. CDR1 is LGHNA and CDR2 is YNFKEQ in the germline V gene. V dropped 0 bases and J dropped 3; count of bases not matched to a gene: 5. The CDR3 runs 17 residues. CDR3 DNA sequence: TGTGCCAGCAGCCAAGATGGACAGGTCGGCTATAATTCACCCCTCCACTTT. As protein: CASSQDGQVGYNSPLHF.

The rearrangement uses TRBV12-3 or TRBV12-4 and TRBJ2-1; a possible D gene is TRBD1 (5 bases). Trimming left V 6 bases short and J 9 bases short, with 18 bases between. CDR3 length: 14 residues. The CDR3 reads CASRVAAQGGEQFF. Here the CDR3 DNA reads TGTGCCAGCAGAGTGGCCGCTCAGGGCGGTGAGCAGTTCTTC.

This chain joins TRBV4-1 and TRBJ2-7; a weak D match, TRBD1 (6 bases). Germline V CDR1 and CDR2: MGHRA, YSYEKL. CDR3 length: 14 amino acids. Trimming shortened V by 1 base and J by 3 bases, and 10 bases separated the two germline ends. The CDR3 reads CASSQGLRGYEQYF. The CDR3 DNA sequence: TGCGCCAGCAGCCAAGGCCTCAGGGGCTACGAGCAGTACTTC.